This T cell receptor beta chain was sequenced for a study of T cells in Graves' hyperthyroidism and ophthalmopathy. The hyperthyroidism patients had all been newly diagnosed, and their disease duration was under 2 months. Their ages ranged from 18 to 65 years. It was uncontrolled infection, other autoimmune disease, pregnancy or lactation that excluded patients. Thyroid ultrasound and orbital computed tomography, with clinical symptoms and serum thyroxine and TRAb, informed diagnoses. V gave up 4 bases and J gave up 4 bases, with 7 bases separating them. Germline CDR1 reads MGHDK; CDR2 reads SYGVNS. The CDR3 spans 12 residues. Only a few counts were recorded for this clonotype. Amplification of TCR beta CDR3 regions used RNA as the template. Initially, a first-round RT-PCR of the TCR CDR3 employed the HTBI primer set. A single record per CDR3 protein comes from TCRdb applying MiXCR to the multiplex PCR reads. The sample yields 610,000 or so distinct CDR3 sequences, about half seen once.

The chain joins TRBV25-1 to TRBJ2-5; D gene uncertain. This receptor was obtained from a woman under 30 with Graves' hyperthyroidism. Sequenced input: peripheral blood or thyroid tissue (not recorded which). Written as DNA, the CDR3 is TGTGCCAGCAGTGCCTATTTAGAGACCCAGTACTTC. Its translation: CASSAYLETQYF.